Each of the 9 T cell receptor beta chains below was sequenced from the same sample in a study of CD8 T cells in Susac syndrome. After extraction with the RNeasy kit, roughly 0.5 to 1 ug of the RNA was reverse transcribed using random hexamers. TCRdb re-called the immunoSEQ multiplex PCR reads with MiXCR, one entry per CDR3 protein. Here the sample spans 150,000 to 190,000 distinct CDR3 sequences, 90% to 95% being singletons. Sequencing was done on a sample of CD4+ T cells from PBMCs. The receptors stem from a human donor with Susac syndrome.

The chain employs TRBV27 and TRBJ1-6, with TRBD1 identical over 7 bases. This CDR3 spans 14 amino acids. J lost 10 bases, V lost 5 bases, and 8 bases had no gene match. Germline V lookup: CDR1 MNHEY, CDR2 SMNVEV (reference sequence). Here the CDR3 reads CASSTNRGFSPLHF. CDR3 DNA: TGTGCCAGCAGTACCAACAGGGGATTCTCACCCCTCCACTTT.

The chain joins TRBV5-1 to TRBJ1-5, with TRBD1 as a possible D gene (6 bases). Trimming stripped 0 bases from V and 5 bases from J, with 12 bases between. Germline V gene lookup returns CDR1 SGHRS and CDR2 YFSETQ. The CDR3 is made up of 15 amino acids. CDR3: CASSLVGAFDQPQHF. The CDR3 DNA sequence: TGCGCCAGCAGCTTGGTGGGGGCCTTCGATCAGCCCCAGCATTTT. Drawing the rest from reference TRBV5-1 and TRBJ1-5, the complete variable domain is KAGVTQTPRYLIKTRGQQVTLSCSPISGHRSVSWYQQTPGQGLQFLFEYFSETQRNKGNFPGRFSGRQFSNSRSEMNVSTLELGDSALYLCASSLVGAFDQPQHFGDGTRLSIL.

V and J are TRBV25-1 and TRBJ1-2, with 8 bases matching TRBD1. The CDR3 covers 13 residues. The germline gives CDR1 MGHDK, CDR2 SYGVNS. J gave up 7 bases and V 6 bases, and 7 bases lay outside the gene matches. The CDR3 reads CASRPTGGSGYTF. In DNA form, the CDR3 reads TGTGCCAGCAGACCTACAGGGGGGAGTGGCTACACCTTC.

The chain uses TRBV7-2 and TRBJ2-5; tentative D call: TRBD2 (6 bases). There are 13 residues in the CDR3. Trimming cost V 7 bases and J 5 bases, with 14 bases left between them. Germline CDR1 is SGHTA and CDR2 is FQGNSA. CDR3 loop: CASKSPGTETQYF. CDR3 coding DNA: TGTGCCAGCAAGAGTCCGGGGACTGAGACCCAGTACTTC. Combining the CDR3 with reference TRBV7-2 and TRBJ2-5 gives the whole variable domain GAGVSQSPSNKVTEKGKDVELRCDPISGHTALYWYRQSLGQGLEFLIYFQGNSAPDKSGLPSDRFSAERTGGSVSTLTIQRTQQEDSAVYLCASKSPGTETQYFGPGTRLLVL.

CDR3 nucleotides: TGCAGTGCTCTTGACAGGGGCGGCACTGAAGCTTTCTTT. It is translated as CSALDRGGTEAFF. The V call is TRBV20-1, the J call TRBJ1-1, with 8 bases lining up with TRBD1. Losses at the gene ends were 5 bases for V and 4 bases for J; bases not matched to a gene: 6. The CDR3 extends over 13 amino acids. Per germline, CDR1 DFQATT and CDR2 SNEGSKA (reference sequence).

V gene TRBV20-1 combines with J gene TRBJ2-3; TRBD1 agrees at 7 bases. Unmatched junction bases numbered 5, after V lost 0 bases and J lost 2 bases. The CDR3 spans 15 residues. CDR1 and CDR2 (germline): DFQATT, SNEGSKA (reference sequence). CDR3 amino acids: CSAREGQRATDTQYF. As DNA, the CDR3 is TGCAGTGCTAGAGAGGGACAGAGAGCCACAGATACGCAGTATTTT.

The chain combines TRBV24-1 with TRBJ2-7, with no clear D. The germline V gene has CDR1 KGHDR and CDR2 SFDVKD. Trimming left V 7 bases short and J 5 bases short, with 5 bases between. The CDR3 sequence is 10 residues long. CDR3 sequence reads: CATRLNEQYF. The CDR3 DNA follows: TGTGCCACCAGGTTAAACGAGCAGTACTTC.

The rearrangement uses TRBV9 and TRBJ2-3, with D possibly being TRBD1 or TRBD2 (5 bases each). CDR1 SGDLS and CDR2 YYNGEE come from the germline V gene. Trimming took 0 bases from V and 11 from J, leaving 10 bases between them. The CDR3 is 12 amino acids. In nucleotides, the CDR3 is TGTGCCAGCAGCGTAGCGAATGGGGGGCAGTATTTT. Translating it yields CASSVANGGQYF.

J is TRBJ1-2 and V is TRBV20-1; weak D call: TRBD1 (5 bases). Trimming removed 0 bases at V and 3 bases at J, with 11 bases between. The germline gives CDR1 DFQATT, CDR2 SNEGSKA (reference sequence). The CDR3 contains 14 residues. The CDR3, as DNA: TGCAGTGCTAGAGATTTCGGGACCGACTATGGCTACACCTTC. It encodes CSARDFGTDYGYTF.